This T cell receptor (beta chain) was found in a study of T cells in Graves' hyperthyroidism and ophthalmopathy. Patients aged 18 to 65 had newly diagnosed hyperthyroidism lasting under 2 months. There are 14 residues in the CDR3. Trimming removed 1 base from V and 1 base from J, with 7 bases in between. Germline V gene sequence: CDR1 SQVTM, CDR2 ANQGSEA. This clonotype was detected many times. Antigen: not known. TCR beta CDR3 region amplification was performed from RNA transcripts. Using the HTBI primer set, a first-round RT-PCR was run on the TCR CDR3. Each CDR3 protein gets one entry after TCRdb re-called the multiplex PCR reads with MiXCR. The sample lists fewer than 110,000 distinct CDR3 sequences, 16% occurring once. Points from the study as a whole: Appearing also in blood were most of the thyroid clonotypes expanded above 0.001. It was a median around 6 months before onset that the model predicted ophthalmopathy.

The specimen was blood. This TCR came from a woman between 50 and 59 years old with Graves' hyperthyroidism. V is TRBV29-1 and J is TRBJ2-2; D unresolved. DNA of the CDR3: TGCAGCGTTGAAGTGGCCGTGAACACCGGGGAGCTGTTTTTT. Amino acids: CSVEVAVNTGELFF.